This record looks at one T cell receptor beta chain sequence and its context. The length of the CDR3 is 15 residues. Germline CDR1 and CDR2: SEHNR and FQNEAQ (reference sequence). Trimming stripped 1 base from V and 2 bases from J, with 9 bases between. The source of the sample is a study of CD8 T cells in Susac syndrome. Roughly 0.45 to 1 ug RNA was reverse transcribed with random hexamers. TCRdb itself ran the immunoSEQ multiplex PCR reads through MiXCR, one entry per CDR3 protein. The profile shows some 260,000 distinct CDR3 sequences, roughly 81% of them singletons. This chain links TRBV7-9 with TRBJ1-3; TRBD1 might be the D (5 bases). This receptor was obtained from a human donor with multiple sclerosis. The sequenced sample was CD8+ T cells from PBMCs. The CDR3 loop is CASSLDSGAGNTIYF. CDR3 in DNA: TGTGCCAGCAGCTTAGACTCGGGGGCTGGAAACACCATATATTTT.